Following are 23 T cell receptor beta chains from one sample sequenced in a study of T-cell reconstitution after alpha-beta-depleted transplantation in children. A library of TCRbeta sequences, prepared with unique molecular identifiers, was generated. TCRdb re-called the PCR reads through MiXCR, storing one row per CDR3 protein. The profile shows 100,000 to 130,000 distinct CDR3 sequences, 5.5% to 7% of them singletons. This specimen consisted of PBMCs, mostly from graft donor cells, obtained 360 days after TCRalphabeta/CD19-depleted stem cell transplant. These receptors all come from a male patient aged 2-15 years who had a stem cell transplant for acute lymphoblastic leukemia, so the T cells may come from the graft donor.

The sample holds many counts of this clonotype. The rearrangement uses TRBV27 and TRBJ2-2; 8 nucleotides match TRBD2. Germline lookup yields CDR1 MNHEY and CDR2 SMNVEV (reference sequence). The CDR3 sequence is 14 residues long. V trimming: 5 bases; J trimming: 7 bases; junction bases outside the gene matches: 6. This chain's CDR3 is CASSPWTSRGELFF. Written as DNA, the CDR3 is TGTGCCAGCAGTCCGTGGACTAGCCGCGGGGAGCTGTTTTTT.

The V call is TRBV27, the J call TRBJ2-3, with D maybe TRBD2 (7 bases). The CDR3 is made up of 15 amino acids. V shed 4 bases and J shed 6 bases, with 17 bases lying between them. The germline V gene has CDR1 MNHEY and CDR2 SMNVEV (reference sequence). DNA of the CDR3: TGTGCCAGCAGTTGGGGGCAGCGGGATCGGGATACGCAGTATTTT. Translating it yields CASSWGQRDRDTQYF.

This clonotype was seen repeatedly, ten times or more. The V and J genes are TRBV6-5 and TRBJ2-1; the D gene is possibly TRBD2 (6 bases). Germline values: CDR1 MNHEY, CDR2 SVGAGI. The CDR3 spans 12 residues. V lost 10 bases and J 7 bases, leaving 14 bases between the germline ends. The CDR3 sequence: CATGGPPNEQFF. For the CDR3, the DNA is TGTGCCACCGGGGGTCCACCGAATGAGCAGTTCTTC.

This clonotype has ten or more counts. The CDR3 loop reads CASSWPGDTQYF. The CDR3 region has the DNA TGTGCCAGCAGCTGGCCCGGGGATACGCAGTATTTT. The genes are TRBV7-2 and TRBJ2-3, with D uncertain. Germline CDR1 is SGHTA and CDR2 is FQGNSA. The CDR3 runs 12 residues. V lost 4 bases to trimming and J lost 6 bases, with 8 bases between them.

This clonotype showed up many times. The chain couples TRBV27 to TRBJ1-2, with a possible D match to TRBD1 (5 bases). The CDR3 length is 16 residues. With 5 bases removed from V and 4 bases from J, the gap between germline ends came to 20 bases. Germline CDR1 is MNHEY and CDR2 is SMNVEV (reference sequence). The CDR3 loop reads CASSPRVDGLFYGYTF. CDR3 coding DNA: TGTGCCAGCAGTCCCAGGGTCGATGGGCTTTTCTATGGCTACACCTTC.

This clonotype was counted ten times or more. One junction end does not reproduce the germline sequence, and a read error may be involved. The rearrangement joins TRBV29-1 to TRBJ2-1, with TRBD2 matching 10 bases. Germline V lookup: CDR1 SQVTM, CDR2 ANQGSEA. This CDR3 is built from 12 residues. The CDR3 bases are TGCAGCTTCGAGCGGGGGGGCCAAAAAATGATCTTC. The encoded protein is CSFERGGQKMIF.

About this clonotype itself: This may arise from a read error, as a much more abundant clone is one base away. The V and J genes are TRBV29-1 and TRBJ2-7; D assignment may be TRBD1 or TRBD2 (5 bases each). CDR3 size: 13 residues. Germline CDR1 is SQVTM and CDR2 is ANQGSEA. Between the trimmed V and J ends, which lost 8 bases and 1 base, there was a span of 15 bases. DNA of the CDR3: TGCAGCTGGAGCAGAGGGGATTCCTACGAGCAGTACTTC. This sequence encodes CSWSRGDSYEQYF.

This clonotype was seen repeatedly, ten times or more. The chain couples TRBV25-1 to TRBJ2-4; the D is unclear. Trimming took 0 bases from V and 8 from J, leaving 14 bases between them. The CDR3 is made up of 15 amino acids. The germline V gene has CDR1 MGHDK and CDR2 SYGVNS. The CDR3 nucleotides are TGTGCCAGCAGTGAATACAAGGGCTCAAGGGACATTCAGTACTTC. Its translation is CASSEYKGSRDIQYF. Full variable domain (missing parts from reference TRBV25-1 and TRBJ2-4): EADIYQTPRYLVIGTGKKITLECSQTMGHDKMYWYQQDPGMELHLIHYSYGVNSTEKGDLSSESTVSRIRTEHFPLTLESARPSHTSQYLCASSEYKGSRDIQYFGAGTRLSVL.

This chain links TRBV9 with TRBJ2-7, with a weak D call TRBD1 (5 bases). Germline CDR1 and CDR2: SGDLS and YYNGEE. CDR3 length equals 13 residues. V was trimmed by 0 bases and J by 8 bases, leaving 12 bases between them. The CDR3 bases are TGTGCCAGCAGCGTAGAAGGGGCCTCCAAGCAGTACTTC. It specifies CASSVEGASKQYF.

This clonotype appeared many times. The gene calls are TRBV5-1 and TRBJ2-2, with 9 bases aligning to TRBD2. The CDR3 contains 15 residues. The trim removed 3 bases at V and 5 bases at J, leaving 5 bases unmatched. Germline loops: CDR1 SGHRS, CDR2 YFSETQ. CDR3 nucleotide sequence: TGCGCCAGCAGCTACCGTAGCGGGGGAACCGGGGAGCTGTTTTTT. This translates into CASSYRSGGTGELFF.

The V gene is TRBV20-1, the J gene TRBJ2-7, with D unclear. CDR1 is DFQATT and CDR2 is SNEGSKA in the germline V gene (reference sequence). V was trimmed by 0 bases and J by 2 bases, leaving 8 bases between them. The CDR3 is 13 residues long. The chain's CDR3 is CSARENGPYEQYF. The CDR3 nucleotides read TGCAGTGCTAGAGAGAACGGCCCCTACGAGCAGTACTTC.

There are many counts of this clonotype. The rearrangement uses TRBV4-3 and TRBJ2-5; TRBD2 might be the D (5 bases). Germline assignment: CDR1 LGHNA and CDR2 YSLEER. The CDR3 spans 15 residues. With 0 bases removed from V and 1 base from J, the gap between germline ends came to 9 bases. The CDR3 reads CASSQDRTVQETQYF. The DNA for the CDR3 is TGCGCCAGCAGCCAAGATAGGACTGTCCAAGAGACCCAGTACTTC.

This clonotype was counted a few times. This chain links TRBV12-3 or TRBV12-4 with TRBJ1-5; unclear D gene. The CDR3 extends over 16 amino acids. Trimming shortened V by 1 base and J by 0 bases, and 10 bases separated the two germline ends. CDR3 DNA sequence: TGTGCCAGCAGTTTAGAGACGGGCTTTAGCAATCAGCCCCAGCATTTT. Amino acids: CASSLETGFSNQPQHF.

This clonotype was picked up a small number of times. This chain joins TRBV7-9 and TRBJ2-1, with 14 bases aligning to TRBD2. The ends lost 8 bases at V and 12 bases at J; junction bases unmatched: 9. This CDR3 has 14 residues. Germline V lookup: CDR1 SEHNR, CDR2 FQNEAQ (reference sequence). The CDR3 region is CASRLGLAGGSQFF. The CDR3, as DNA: TGTGCCAGCCGGCTCGGACTAGCGGGGGGTTCGCAGTTCTTC.

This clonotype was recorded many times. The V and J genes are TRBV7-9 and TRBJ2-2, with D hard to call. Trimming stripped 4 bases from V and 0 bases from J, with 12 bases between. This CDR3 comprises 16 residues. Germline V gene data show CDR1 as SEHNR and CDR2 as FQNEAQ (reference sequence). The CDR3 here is CASSYGRNANTGELFF. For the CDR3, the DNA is TGTGCCAGCAGCTACGGACGGAATGCGAACACCGGGGAGCTGTTTTTT.

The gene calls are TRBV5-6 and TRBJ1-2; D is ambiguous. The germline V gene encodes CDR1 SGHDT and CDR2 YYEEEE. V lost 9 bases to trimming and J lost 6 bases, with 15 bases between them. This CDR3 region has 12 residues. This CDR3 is CAMGPVLHGYTF. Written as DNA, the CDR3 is TGTGCCATGGGCCCCGTGCTCCATGGCTACACCTTC.

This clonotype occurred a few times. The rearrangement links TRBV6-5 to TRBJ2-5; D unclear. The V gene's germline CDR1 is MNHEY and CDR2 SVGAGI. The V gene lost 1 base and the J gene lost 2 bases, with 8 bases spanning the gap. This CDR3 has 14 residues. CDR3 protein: CASSYYSEQETQYF. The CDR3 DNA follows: TGTGCCAGCAGTTACTACTCAGAGCAAGAGACCCAGTACTTC.

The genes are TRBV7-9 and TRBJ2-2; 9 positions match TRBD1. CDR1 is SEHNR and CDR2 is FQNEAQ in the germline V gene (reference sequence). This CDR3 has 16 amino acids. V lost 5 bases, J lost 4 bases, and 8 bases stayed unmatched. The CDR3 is CASSLRDRDTTGELFF. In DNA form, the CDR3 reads TGTGCCAGCAGCCTCCGGGACAGGGACACCACCGGGGAGCTGTTTTTT. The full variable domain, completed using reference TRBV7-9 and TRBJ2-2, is DTGVSQNPRHKITKRGQNVTFRCDPISEHNRLYWYRQTLGQGPEFLTYFQNEAQLEKSRLLSDRFSAERPKGSFSTLEIQRTEQGDSAMYLCASSLRDRDTTGELFFGEGSRLTVL.

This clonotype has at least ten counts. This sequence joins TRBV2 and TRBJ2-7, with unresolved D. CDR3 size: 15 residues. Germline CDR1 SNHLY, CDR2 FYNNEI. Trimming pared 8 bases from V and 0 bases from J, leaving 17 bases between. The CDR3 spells CASGEQGLGSYEQYF. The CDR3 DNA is TGTGCCAGCGGGGAACAAGGCCTAGGCTCCTACGAGCAGTACTTC.

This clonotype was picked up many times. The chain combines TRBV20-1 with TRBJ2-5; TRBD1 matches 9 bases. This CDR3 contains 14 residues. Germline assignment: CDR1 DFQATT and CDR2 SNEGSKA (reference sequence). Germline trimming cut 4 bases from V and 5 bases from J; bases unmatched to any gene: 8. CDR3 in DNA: TGCAGTGCTAAACAGGGGGCGTTATCGGAGACCCAGTACTTC. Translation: CSAKQGALSETQYF.

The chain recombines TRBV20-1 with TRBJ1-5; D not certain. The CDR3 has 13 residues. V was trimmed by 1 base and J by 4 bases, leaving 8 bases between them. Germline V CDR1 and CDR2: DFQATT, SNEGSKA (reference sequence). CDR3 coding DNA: TGCAGTGCTAGAGGACGGGTTAATCAGCCCCAGCATTTT. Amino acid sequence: CSARGRVNQPQHF.

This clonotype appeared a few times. The DNA for the CDR3 is TGTGCCAGCAGTTTACGGGGTTGGGGCCCAGATACGCAGTATTTT. It codes for CASSLRGWGPDTQYF. The rearrangement uses TRBV27 and TRBJ2-3; D is possibly TRBD1 or TRBD2 (5 bases each). The CDR3 covers 15 residues. CDR1 is MNHEY and CDR2 is SMNVEV in the germline V gene (reference sequence). Trimming took 2 bases from V and 4 from J, leaving 13 bases between them.

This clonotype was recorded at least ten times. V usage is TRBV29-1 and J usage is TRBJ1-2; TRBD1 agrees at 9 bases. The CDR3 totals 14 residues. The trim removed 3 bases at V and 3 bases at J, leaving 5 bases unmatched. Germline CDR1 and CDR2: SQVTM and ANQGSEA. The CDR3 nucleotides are TGCAGCGTTGAGCGGGACAGGGCCGACTATGGCTACACCTTC. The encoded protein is CSVERDRADYGYTF.